The next 27 T cell receptor beta chains were all read from a single sample in a study of blood T cell repertoires in COVID-19. Here immunoSEQ multiplex PCR was the method, and the copy in TCRdb shows in-frame clones only, minus some. In the table there are under 65,000 clones, about 72% of which are singletons. The sample comprised PBMCs or T cells enriched from blood (not recorded which). The receptors were gathered from a woman aged 50 to 60 with acute COVID-19.

The V and J genes are TRBV28 and TRBJ2-7; 8 bases are a match to TRBD1. Germline CDR1 MDHEN, CDR2 SYDVKM. The length of the CDR3 is 14 residues. Trimming at V came to 5 bases and at J to 5 bases, leaving 8 bases not matched to a gene. CDR3 DNA sequence: TGTGCCAGCAGTCCTTGGACAGGGTTACACGAGCAGTACTTC. This codes for CASSPWTGLHEQYF.

V usage is TRBV10-3 and J usage is TRBJ2-2; 10 bases map to TRBD2. Trimming took 6 bases from V and 7 from J; bases not matched to a gene: 11. CDR1 and CDR2 (germline): ENHRY, SYGVKD. The CDR3 length is 16 residues. The CDR3 here is CAISRERGGVGGELFF. The CDR3 region has the DNA TGTGCCATCAGCCGGGAGCGGGGGGGCGTTGGCGGGGAGCTGTTTTTT.

The rearrangement uses TRBV29-1 and TRBJ2-3, with 9 bases identical to TRBD1. V lost 3 bases to trimming and J lost 3 bases; unmatched junction nucleotides: 10. CDR3 size: 16 residues. Germline assignment: CDR1 SQVTM and CDR2 ANQGSEA. CDR3 region: CSVDPLGQGKTDTQYF. The CDR3 coding sequence is TGCAGCGTTGACCCCTTGGGACAGGGAAAAACAGATACGCAGTATTTT.

V usage is TRBV2 and J usage is TRBJ1-6, with D possibly matching TRBD1 (6 bases). The CDR3 covers 15 residues. CDR1 and CDR2 (germline): SNHLY, FYNNEI. Trimming stripped 6 bases from V and 0 bases from J, with 9 bases between. In DNA, the CDR3 is TGTGCCAGCAGAGGACAGAGCTCCTATAATTCACCCCTCCACTTT. This gives the protein CASRGQSSYNSPLHF.

The CDR3 region has the DNA TGTGCCAGCAGCCCCGGGACAGGTGAAGCTTTCTTT. Protein: CASSPGTGEAFF. V gene TRBV28 combines with J gene TRBJ1-1; the match to TRBD1 covers 8 bases. CDR1 is MDHEN and CDR2 is SYDVKM in the germline V gene. CDR3 length equals 12 residues. V dropped 6 bases and J dropped 7; count of bases not matched to a gene: 4.

The V call is TRBV5-1, the J call TRBJ2-2, with 8 bases matching TRBD1. The CDR3 totals 14 residues. The germline CDR1 and CDR2 sequences are SGHRS and YFSETQ. V dropped 4 bases and J dropped 7; count of bases not matched to a gene: 6. The CDR3: CASSTTGVDGELFF. Written as DNA, the CDR3 is TGCGCCAGCAGCACGACAGGGGTGGACGGGGAGCTGTTTTTT.

The V call is TRBV10-1, the J call TRBJ1-6, with D possibly matching TRBD1 (6 bases). The V gene lost 7 bases and the J gene lost 6 bases, with 13 bases spanning the gap. CDR3 length equals 14 residues. The V gene's germline CDR1 is WNHNN and CDR2 SYGVQD (reference sequence). CDR3: CASTWARGNSPLHF. The DNA for the CDR3 is TGCGCCAGCACCTGGGCCAGGGGTAATTCACCCCTCCACTTT.

The chain couples TRBV14 to TRBJ2-3, with 8 bases matching TRBD2. V lost 1 base, J lost 1 base, and 7 bases stayed unmatched. CDR3 length: 17 residues. Germline lookup yields CDR1 SGHDN and CDR2 FVKESK. CDR3 residues: CASSQARRGGGTDTQYF. For the CDR3, the DNA is TGTGCCAGCAGCCAAGCCCGTCGGGGGGGAGGCACAGATACGCAGTATTTT.

The chain joins TRBV19 to TRBJ2-1, with 7 bases that match TRBD1. Germline CDR1 LNHDA, CDR2 SQIVND (reference sequence). This CDR3 spans 16 amino acids. The V segment lost 3 bases and the J segment 0 bases; nucleotides outside the gene matches: 5. The CDR3 region has the DNA TGTGCCAGTAGTATTTGGCAGGGGGACTCCTACAATGAGCAGTTCTTC. This encodes CASSIWQGDSYNEQFF.

The rearrangement uses TRBV5-1 and TRBJ2-7, with D tentatively TRBD1 (5 bases). V gave up 1 base and J gave up 7 bases, with 15 bases separating them. Germline V CDR1 and CDR2: SGHRS, YFSETQ. The CDR3 loop spans 14 amino acids. The CDR3 DNA reads as TGCGCCAGCAGCTTGAACCAGGGCGGTGCGGAGCAGTACTTC. The encoded protein is CASSLNQGGAEQYF.

This chain joins TRBV5-1 and TRBJ1-1; TRBD1 matches 10 bases. The CDR3 has 15 residues. Trimming cost V 6 bases and J 1 base; bases outside gene matches: 6. Germline V gene sequence: CDR1 SGHRS, CDR2 YFSETQ. The DNA for the CDR3 is TGCGCCAGCAAGAAGACAGGGGGCTCGAACACTGAAGCTTTCTTT. Translation: CASKKTGGSNTEAFF. Full variable domain (rest looked up from reference TRBV5-1 and TRBJ1-1): KAGVTQTPRYLIKTRGQQVTLSCSPISGHRSVSWYQQTPGQGLQFLFEYFSETQRNKGNFPGRFSGRQFSNSRSEMNVSTLELGDSALYLCASKKTGGSNTEAFFGQGTRLTVV.

The CDR3 reads CASSPGGGNTIYF. CDR3 nucleotides: TGTGCCAGCTCACCAGGAGGGGGAAACACCATATATTTT. V is TRBV18 and J is TRBJ1-3; no reliable D call. The ends were cut back, 2 bases at V and 4 bases at J, with 6 bases in the middle. From germline, CDR1 is KGHSH and CDR2 LQKENI. The CDR3 spans 13 residues.

The chain joins TRBV3-1 (or the pseudogene TRBV3-2) to TRBJ1-6; 10 bases map to TRBD1. J lost 7 bases, V lost 6 bases, and 3 bases had no gene match. The CDR3 loop spans 14 amino acids. Germline CDR1 LGHDT, CDR2 YNNKEL (reference sequence). CDR3 DNA sequence: TGTGCCAGCAGGCCGGGACAGGGGAATTCACCCCTCCACTTT. Translation: CASRPGQGNSPLHF.

The chain uses TRBV30 and TRBJ2-2; 10 bases fit TRBD1. CDR3 length equals 15 residues. The J segment lost 4 bases and the V segment lost 2 bases, leaving 4 bases of the junction unmatched. Germline V CDR1 and CDR2: GTSNPN, SVGIG (reference sequence). The CDR3 region is CAWSPDRGSTGELFF. CDR3 in DNA: TGTGCCTGGAGTCCGGACAGGGGGAGCACCGGGGAGCTGTTTTTT.

This rearrangement joins TRBV7-9 to TRBJ2-3; TRBD2 aligns across 8 bases. The J segment lost 0 bases and the V segment lost 4 bases, leaving 6 bases of the junction unmatched. This CDR3 comprises 16 residues. Germline loops: CDR1 SEHNR, CDR2 FQNEAQ (reference sequence). The CDR3 nucleotides read TGTGCCAGCAGCTCAGCGGCGGGGGGAAGCACAGATACGCAGTATTTT. This translates into CASSSAAGGSTDTQYF.

The V and J genes are TRBV19 and TRBJ2-2; D ambiguous. The CDR3 loop spans 16 amino acids. The V end was cut by 5 bases, the J end by 0 bases, with 13 bases between. Germline values: CDR1 LNHDA, CDR2 SQIVND (reference sequence). The CDR3 nucleotides are TGTGCCAGTAGTCCGTTCTCTACCCCGAACACCGGGGAGCTGTTTTTT. Translated, it gives CASSPFSTPNTGELFF.

The chain couples TRBV7-9 to TRBJ1-2; D call uncertain. Trimming removed 5 bases at V and 3 bases at J, with 10 bases between. Germline V CDR1 and CDR2: SEHNR, FQNEAQ (reference sequence). This CDR3 comprises 13 residues. The CDR3 reads CASSIEGHYGYTF. In DNA form, the CDR3 reads TGTGCCAGCAGCATCGAGGGTCACTATGGCTACACCTTC.

This chain connects TRBV11-2 to TRBJ1-2; 10 bases are a match to TRBD1. V was clipped by 4 bases and J by 7 bases; unmatched bases: 6. CDR1 is SGHAT, CDR2 FQNNGV, per germline. The CDR3 spans 14 residues. The CDR3 bases are TGTGCCAGCAGCTCTTTCGGGACAGGGGTTGGCTACACCTTC. It yields the protein CASSSFGTGVGYTF. Full variable domain (missing parts from reference TRBV11-2 and TRBJ1-2): EAGVAQSPRYKIIEKRQSVAFWCNPISGHATLYWYQQILGQGPKLLIQFQNNGVVDDSQLPKDRFSAERLKGVDSTLKIQPAKLEDSAVYLCASSSFGTGVGYTFGSGTRLTVV.

The chain's CDR3 is CASSSTGGPGYEQYF. The DNA of the CDR3 is TGTGCCAGCTCATCAACGGGGGGGCCAGGGTACGAGCAGTACTTC. The chain combines TRBV18 with TRBJ2-7; 8 nucleotides match TRBD2. This CDR3 region has 15 residues. Unmatched junction bases numbered 10, after V lost 5 bases and J lost 4 bases. CDR1 is KGHSH, CDR2 LQKENI, per germline.

The chain has TRBV29-1 and TRBJ1-1; no reliable D call. CDR1 is SQVTM, CDR2 ANQGSEA, per germline. The CDR3 extends over 14 amino acids. Trimming left V 7 bases short and J 0 bases short, with 15 bases between. As DNA, the CDR3 is TGCAGCGCCTCGAGGGCTAGTATGAACACTGAAGCTTTCTTT. Protein sequence: CSASRASMNTEAFF.

As DNA, the CDR3 is TGTGCCAGCAGCTTATCGGCGGGGGTTAACTATGAGCAGTTCTTC. Residues: CASSLSAGVNYEQFF. The J gene is TRBJ2-1, the V gene TRBV7-3; 7 bases match TRBD2. Germline V gene sequence: CDR1 SGHTA, CDR2 FQGTGA. The J segment lost 8 bases and the V segment lost 2 bases, leaving 9 bases of the junction unmatched. This CDR3 has 15 amino acids.

The CDR3 nucleotides are TGTGCCAGCAGTTCCTCGGGAGCAGGGATTGCAACTAATGAAAAACTGTTTTTT. The encoded protein is CASSSSGAGIATNEKLFF. The rearrangement joins TRBV28 to TRBJ1-4, with D perhaps TRBD1 (5 bases). Between the trimmed V and J ends, which lost 4 bases and 0 bases, there was a span of 18 bases. Germline V gives CDR1 MDHEN, CDR2 SYDVKM. CDR3 size: 18 residues.

This chain links TRBV5-1 with TRBJ1-2; D ambiguous. CDR1 is SGHRS, CDR2 YFSETQ, per germline. The CDR3 is made up of 13 amino acids. The ends were cut back, 0 bases at V and 2 bases at J, with 5 bases in the middle. The CDR3, as DNA: TGCGCCAGCAGCTTGGGTCAGAACTATGGCTACACCTTC. The encoded protein is CASSLGQNYGYTF. Drawing the rest from reference TRBV5-1 and TRBJ1-2, the complete variable domain is KAGVTQTPRYLIKTRGQQVTLSCSPISGHRSVSWYQQTPGQGLQFLFEYFSETQRNKGNFPGRFSGRQFSNSRSEMNVSTLELGDSALYLCASSLGQNYGYTFGSGTRLTVV.

V and J are TRBV9 and TRBJ1-4; the D gene is possibly TRBD1 (5 bases). Germline V gene data show CDR1 as SGDLS and CDR2 as YYNGEE. Trimming stripped 0 bases from V and 5 bases from J, with 11 bases between. This CDR3 is 15 amino acids long. The CDR3 sequence: CASSVDEGVNEKLFF. Here the CDR3 DNA reads TGTGCCAGCAGCGTAGATGAAGGGGTAAATGAAAAACTGTTTTTT. Full variable domain (outside the CDR3, taken from reference TRBV9 and TRBJ1-4): DSGVTQTPKHLITATGQRVTLRCSPRSGDLSVYWYQQSLDQGLQFLIQYYNGEERAKGNILERFSAQQFPDLHSELNLSSLELGDSALYFCASSVDEGVNEKLFFGSGTQLSVL.

The V and J genes are TRBV11-2 and TRBJ2-1; 13 bases are shared with TRBD2. V dropped 1 base and J dropped 9; count of bases not matched to a gene: 6. The CDR3 length is 16 residues. Germline lookup yields CDR1 SGHAT and CDR2 FQNNGV. The CDR3 nucleotides read TGTGCCAGCAGCTTAGCCGGGACTAGCGGGGTTGGTGAGCAGTTCTTC. Its translation is CASSLAGTSGVGEQFF.

This chain connects TRBV11-3 to TRBJ2-3; tentative D call: TRBD2 (5 bases). V dropped 0 bases and J dropped 8 bases, with 21 bases sitting between them. Germline V gene lookup returns CDR1 SGHNT and CDR2 YENEEA. This CDR3 is built from 17 residues. CDR3 sequence (DNA): TGTGCCAGCAGCTTAGATCAGGCACAGAGGGAACAAGTTACGCAGTATTTT. Translation gives CASSLDQAQREQVTQYF. The complete variable domain, with remaining parts taken from reference TRBV11-3 and TRBJ2-3, reads EAGVVQSPRYKIIEKKQPVAFWCNPISGHNTLYWYLQNLGQGPELLIRYENEEAVDDSQLPKDRFSAERLKGVDSTLKIQPAELGDSAVYLCASSLDQAQREQVTQYFGPGTRLTVL.

J is TRBJ2-2 and V is TRBV11-2, with D possibly TRBD2 on 6 matching bases. The CDR3 is 14 residues long. CDR1 and CDR2 (germline): SGHAT, FQNNGV. V dropped 4 bases and J dropped 7 bases, with 13 bases sitting between them. CDR3 DNA: TGTGCCAGCAGCTCGCAATCGGAGGGCGGGGAGCTGTTTTTT. This translates into CASSSQSEGGELFF.